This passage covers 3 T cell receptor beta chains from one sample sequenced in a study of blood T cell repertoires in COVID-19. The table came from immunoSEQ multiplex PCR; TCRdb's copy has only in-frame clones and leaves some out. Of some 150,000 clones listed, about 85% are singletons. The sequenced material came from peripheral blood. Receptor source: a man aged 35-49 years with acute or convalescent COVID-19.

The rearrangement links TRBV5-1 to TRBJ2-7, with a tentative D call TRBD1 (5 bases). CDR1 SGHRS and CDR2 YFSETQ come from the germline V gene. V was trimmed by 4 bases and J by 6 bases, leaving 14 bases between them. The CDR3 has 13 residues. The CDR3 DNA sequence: TGCGCCAGCAGCCCCCAGGGTAGCCGCGAGCAGTACTTC. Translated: CASSPQGSREQYF.

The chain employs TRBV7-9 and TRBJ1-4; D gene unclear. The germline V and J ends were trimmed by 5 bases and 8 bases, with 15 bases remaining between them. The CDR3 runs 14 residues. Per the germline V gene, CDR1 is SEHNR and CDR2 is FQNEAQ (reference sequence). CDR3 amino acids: CASSDGRDEEKLFF. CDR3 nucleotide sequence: TGTGCCAGCAGCGACGGGAGGGATGAAGAAAAACTGTTTTTT.

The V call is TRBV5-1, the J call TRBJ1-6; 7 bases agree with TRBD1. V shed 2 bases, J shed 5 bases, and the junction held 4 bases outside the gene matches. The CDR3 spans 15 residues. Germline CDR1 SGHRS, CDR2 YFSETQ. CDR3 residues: CASSFTGADNSPLHF. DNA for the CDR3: TGCGCCAGCAGCTTTACAGGGGCCGATAATTCACCCCTCCACTTT.